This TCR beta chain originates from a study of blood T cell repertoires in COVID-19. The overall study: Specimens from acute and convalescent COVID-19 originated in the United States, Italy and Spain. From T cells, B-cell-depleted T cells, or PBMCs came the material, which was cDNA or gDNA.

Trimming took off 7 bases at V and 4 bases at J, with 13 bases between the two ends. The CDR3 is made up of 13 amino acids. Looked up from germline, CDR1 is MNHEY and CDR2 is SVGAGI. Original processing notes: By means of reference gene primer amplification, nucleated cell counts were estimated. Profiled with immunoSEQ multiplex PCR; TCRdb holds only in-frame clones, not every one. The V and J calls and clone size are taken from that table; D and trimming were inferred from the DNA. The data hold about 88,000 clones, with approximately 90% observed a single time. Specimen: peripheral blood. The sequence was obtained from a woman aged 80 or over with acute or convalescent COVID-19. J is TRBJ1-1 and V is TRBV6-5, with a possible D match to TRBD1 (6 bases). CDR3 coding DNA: TGTGCCAGCATCTACAGGGTGGGCACTGAAGCTTTCTTT. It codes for CASIYRVGTEAFF.